These 11 T cell receptor beta chains came from one sample sequenced in a study of blood T cells in healthy people across ages. PCR was performed a second time for about 7 to 12 cycles using a sample-barcoded 5' primer and a J-beta primer mix. TCRdb re-analysed the 5' RACE reads in MiXCR, keeping a single row per CDR3 protein. The data hold around 800,000 distinct CDR3 sequences, with 44% observed a single time. Material for sequencing was blood. Receptor source: a man aged 55 to 70 in good health.

The rearrangement uses TRBV4-1 and TRBJ1-2; D unclear. The CDR3 spans 15 residues. Germline lookup yields CDR1 MGHRA and CDR2 YSYEKL. The V and J ends lost 0 bases and 3 bases respectively, with 11 bases between them. For the CDR3, the DNA is TGCGCCAGCAGCCAAGATCTACAGAGGGACTATGGCTACACCTTC. Its protein product is CASSQDLQRDYGYTF.

This sequence joins TRBV3-1 and TRBJ1-4, with a possible D match to TRBD1 (6 bases). Germline CDR1 LGHDT, CDR2 YNNKEL (reference sequence). The CDR3 runs 12 residues. Trimming stripped 8 bases from V and 11 bases from J, with 15 bases between. The CDR3, as DNA: TGTGCCAGCTGCGAACAGGGTGGCAAACTGTTTTTT. Translating it yields CASCEQGGKLFF. The whole variable domain, filled in from reference TRBV3-1 and TRBJ1-4, reads DTAVSQTPKYLVTQMGNDKSIKCEQNLGHDTMYWYKQDSKKFLKIMFSYNNKELIINETVPNRFSPKSPDKAHLNLHINSLELGDSAVYFCASCEQGGKLFFGSGTQLSVL.

As for this clonotype: A junction boundary mismatches the germline segment, possibly from a read error. The V gene is TRBV29-1, the J gene TRBJ1-4; D is uncertain. The CDR3 contains 12 residues. Looked up from germline, CDR1 is SQVTM and CDR2 is ANQGSEA. The CDR3, as DNA: TGCGGCGTTGGGTCAGGTCGTGAAAAACTGTTTTTT. Translation gives CGVGSGREKLFF.

This clonotype was seen ten or more times. The chain has TRBV2 and TRBJ2-3; TRBD1 matches at 8 bases. With V trimmed by 7 bases and J by 3 bases, 3 bases remained unmatched. CDR1 is SNHLY, CDR2 FYNNEI, per germline. The CDR3 covers 13 residues. DNA of the CDR3: TGTGCCAGCAACCAGGGGGCGACAGATACGCAGTATTTT. Amino acids: CASNQGATDTQYF.

The chain uses TRBV29-1 and TRBJ2-5, with 7 nucleotides matching TRBD1. CDR1 is SQVTM, CDR2 ANQGSEA, per germline. Losses at the gene ends were 8 bases for V and 7 bases for J; bases not matched to a gene: 13. The CDR3 covers 13 residues. CDR3 sequence (DNA): TGCAGCTTATTGACAGGGTCGTATGGGACCCAGTACTTC. Amino acids: CSLLTGSYGTQYF.

This chain uses TRBV7-2 with TRBJ2-7; unclear D gene. The CDR3 is 14 residues long. Between the trimmed V and J ends, which lost 5 bases and 6 bases, there was a span of 17 bases. Germline V CDR1 and CDR2: SGHTA, FQGNSA. CDR3 sequence: CASSPEGPVGEQYF. The CDR3 coding sequence is TGTGCCAGCAGCCCTGAAGGACCCGTCGGCGAGCAGTACTTC.

This clonotype was picked up a small number of times. V gene TRBV3-1 combines with J gene TRBJ2-3; TRBD2 matches at 8 bases. With 4 bases clipped from V and 7 bases from J, the junction kept 10 bases outside the gene matches. In germline, CDR1 is LGHDT, CDR2 YNNKEL (reference sequence). CDR3 length equals 15 residues. CDR3 amino acids: CASSLRAGEGNTQYF. As DNA, the CDR3 is TGTGCCAGCAGCCTTCGAGCGGGGGAAGGGAATACGCAGTATTTT.

The chain recombines TRBV16 with TRBJ2-4, with D maybe TRBD2 (6 bases). The end of the DNA fits TRBJ2-7 better, so the J call may be wrong. The CDR3 is 15 residues long. The V gene's germline CDR1 is KGHSY and CDR2 FQNENV. The CDR3 nucleotides read TGTGCCAGCAGCCAATCTCATAGCGGACCCTACGAGCAGTACTTC. Translation gives CASSQSHSGPYEQYF.

The chain joins TRBV2 to TRBJ2-7, with 8 positions matching TRBD1. V shed 6 bases, J shed 7 bases, and the junction held 14 bases outside the gene matches. The CDR3 is 15 amino acids. The germline V gene has CDR1 SNHLY and CDR2 FYNNEI. The CDR3 here is CASRALRGRTGEQYF. CDR3 in DNA: TGTGCCAGCAGAGCTCTCAGGGGGCGTACGGGGGAGCAGTACTTC. The variable domain in full, completed from reference TRBV2 and TRBJ2-7, reads EPEVTQTPSHQVTQMGQEVILRCVPISNHLYFYWYRQILGQKVEFLVSFYNNEISEKSEIFDDQFSVERPDGSNFTLKIRSTKLEDSAMYFCASRALRGRTGEQYFGPGTRLTVT.

This clonotype occurred a few times. The chain joins TRBV6-5 to TRBJ2-7; D remains ambiguous. The V end was cut by 6 bases, the J end by 2 bases, with 8 bases between. The CDR3 totals 12 residues. CDR1 is MNHEY, CDR2 SVGAGI, per germline. CDR3 nucleotides: TGTGCCAGCAGGAAATATGCCTACGAGCAGTACTTC. It is translated as CASRKYAYEQYF.

On this clonotype itself: The junction shows a germline mismatch at one end, possibly a read error. V usage is TRBV29-1 and J usage is TRBJ2-2; 9 bases align to TRBD2. This CDR3 is built from 16 residues. Germline values: CDR1 SQVTM, CDR2 ANQGSEA. In DNA, the CDR3 is TGCGGCGTTGAAAAGCGGGGGGCGACCCTAGCCGGGGAGCTGTTTTTT. Translation gives CGVEKRGATLAGELFF.